This T cell receptor (beta chain) comes out of a study of T cells in Graves' hyperthyroidism and ophthalmopathy. Amplification yielded TCR beta CDR3 regions, with RNA transcripts as the source. Researchers ran a first-round RT-PCR on the TCR CDR3 using the HTBI primer set. TCRdb reprocessed the multiplex PCR reads with MiXCR, giving one entry per CDR3 protein. The sample consists of about 290,000 distinct CDR3 sequences, 13% of them appearing once. This clonotype showed up many times. V shed 1 base, J shed 8 bases, and the junction held 4 bases outside the gene matches. The CDR3 length is 13 residues. CDR1 and CDR2 (germline): LGHNT, FRNRAP.

The sequence came from a woman aged 30 to 39 with Graves' hyperthyroidism that later progressed to Graves' ophthalmopathy. The sample comprised blood. This sequence joins TRBV12-5 and TRBJ1-2, with 7 bases that match TRBD1. CDR3 in DNA: TGTGCTAGTGGTTTGGACACAGGGGTCGGCTACACCTTC. Its protein is CASGLDTGVGYTF.